This is a list of T cell receptor beta chains from one sample in a study of glioma-infiltrating T cells after dendritic cell vaccination. Only in-frame clones appear in the TCRdb table, and some are missing; sequencing was by immunoSEQ multiplex PCR. The sample yields roughly 60,000 clones, around nine tenths seen once. The starting material was blood, obtained after dendritic cell vaccination. Receptors originate from a human donor with glioblastoma. The CDR3 runs from the conserved cysteine through the conserved F or W.

>TRBJ2-3|TRBV6-1
CASIPGTGGTDTQYF
>TRBJ1-5|TRBV27
CASSSQLFSNQPQHF
>TRBJ2-2|TRBV29-1
CSASLASNTGELFF
>TRBJ1-2|TRBV11-2
CASSLDGQHGYTF
>TRBJ1-5|TRBV10-1
CASSEGVAQPQHF
>TRBJ2-1|TRBV5-1
CASSFLLSSGGNRQFF
>TRBJ1-2|TRBV29-1
CSVVRGDYGYTF
>TRBJ1-4|TRBV5-6
CASSYRDRGPLLGEKLFF
>TRBJ1-4|TRBV7-9
CASSLVAGIEKLFF
>TRBJ1-6|TRBV6-5
CASSGRQGQSPLHF
>TRBJ2-7|TRBV14
CASSPLGQGSSYEQYF
>TRBJ1-5|TRBV19
CASSAHTGGGNQPQHF
>TRBJ2-1|TRBV13
CASSLGQGERYNEQFF
>TRBJ2-1|TRBV11-3
CASSLDPLDPPYNEQFF
>TRBJ1-1|TRBV5-1
CASSLETGGTEAFF
>TRBJ1-1|TRBV19
CASSSGQGARTEAFF
>TRBJ1-2|TRBV6-6
CASSYSMWDSVGYTF
>TRBJ1-5|TRBV9
CASSAQGGGQPQHF
>TRBJ2-5|TRBV27
CASKLARGETQYF
>TRBJ1-5|TRBV6-1
CASSEYLTASNQPQHF
>TRBJ1-2|TRBV25-1
CASSATGTALYGYTF
>TRBJ2-2|TRBV29-1
CSVLQRGGELFF
>TRBJ1-6|TRBV5-1
CASSGTGPNSPLHF
>TRBJ1-5|TRBV19
CASSIPGKVQPQHF